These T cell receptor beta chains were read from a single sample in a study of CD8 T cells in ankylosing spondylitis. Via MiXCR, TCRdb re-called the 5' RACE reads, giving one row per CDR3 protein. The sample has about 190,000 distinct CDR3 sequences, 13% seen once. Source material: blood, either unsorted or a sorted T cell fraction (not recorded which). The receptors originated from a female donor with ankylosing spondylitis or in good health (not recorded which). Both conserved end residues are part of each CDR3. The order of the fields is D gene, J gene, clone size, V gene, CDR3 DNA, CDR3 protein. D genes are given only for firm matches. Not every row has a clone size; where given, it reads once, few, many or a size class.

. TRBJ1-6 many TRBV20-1 TGCAGTGCCATTACAGGGAGCTCCTATAATTCACCCCTCCACTTT CSAITGSSYNSPLHF
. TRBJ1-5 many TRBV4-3 TGCGCCAGCAGCCAGACACCGGGACTAAATCAGCCCCAGCATTTT CASSQTPGLNQPQHF
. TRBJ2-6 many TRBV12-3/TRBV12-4 TGTGCCAGCAGTCCACAACACTCTGGGGCCAACGTCCTGACTTTC CASSPQHSGANVLTF
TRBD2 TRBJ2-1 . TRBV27 TGTGTCAGCAGTCGAGCGGGAGTCAATGAGCAGTTCTTC CVSSRAGVNEQFF
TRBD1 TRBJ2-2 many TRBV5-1 TGCGCCAGCAGCAGACAGGGGGCCGGGGAGCTGTTTTTT CASSRQGAGELFF
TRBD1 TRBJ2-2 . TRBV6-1 TGTGCCAGCAGCCCGGGACAGGGGCCCACCGGGGAGCTGTTTTTT CASSPGQGPTGELFF
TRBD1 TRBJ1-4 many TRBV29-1 TGCAGCGCCGCACCCGGGACAGGGGTTTATGAAAAACTGTTTTTT CSAAPGTGVYEKLFF
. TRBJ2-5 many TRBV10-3 TGTGCCATCAGTAGAGGGTCCCAAGAGACCCAGTACTTC CAISRGSQETQYF
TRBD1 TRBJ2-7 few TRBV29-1 TGCAGCGTTGTTCTGCAGGGGGTCTACGAGCAGTACTTC CSVVLQGVYEQYF
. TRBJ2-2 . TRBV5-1 TGCGCCAGCAGCCCCTCAGTGATGAACACCGGGGAGCTGTTTTTT CASSPSVMNTGELFF